These 6 T cell receptor beta chains were all obtained from the same sample, sequenced in a study of shared clonotypes between healthy human individuals. The method was immunoSEQ multiplex PCR; TCRdb's version includes in-frame clones alone and lacks a portion of them. This table has about 2.4 million clones, approximately 94% appearing once. Sequences were obtained from naive CD4+ T cells sorted from blood. Described subset: CD45RA+ positively selected. Receptors were obtained from a man aged 18-30 years in good health.

The chain is built from TRBV6-5 and TRBJ1-5, with TRBD1 matching 10 bases. Germline V gives CDR1 MNHEY, CDR2 SVGAGI. The CDR3 runs to 15 residues. J gave up 3 bases and V 6 bases, and 5 bases lay outside the gene matches. This CDR3 reads CASSPGTGVNQPQHF. DNA for the CDR3: TGTGCCAGCAGCCCCGGGACAGGGGTCAATCAGCCCCAGCATTTT.

This chain connects TRBV28 to TRBJ1-6; TRBD1 might be the D (6 bases). The CDR3 is 14 amino acids. The germline V gene has CDR1 MDHEN and CDR2 SYDVKM. The chain's CDR3 is CATNTGFYNSPLHF. In DNA form, the CDR3 reads TGTGCTACTAATACAGGGTTCTATAATTCACCCCTCCACTTT.

The CDR3 DNA reads TGCAGCTCTTGGACAGGGCGAAACACTGAAGCTTTCTTT. Amino acid sequence: CSSWTGRNTEAFF. This chain links TRBV29-1 with TRBJ1-1, with TRBD1 matching over 8 bases. The ends lost 8 bases at V and 2 bases at J; junction bases unmatched: 7. The germline CDR1 and CDR2 sequences are SQVTM and ANQGSEA. This CDR3 spans 13 amino acids.

V usage is TRBV9 and J usage is TRBJ2-3, with TRBD2 identical over 8 bases. The CDR3 spans 20 residues. With V trimmed by 4 bases and J by 0 bases, 19 bases remained unmatched. Germline loops: CDR1 SGDLS, CDR2 YYNGEE. The CDR3 DNA is TGTGCCAGCAGCCACCCTGCGGGGGGCATAAGCGCGAAAAGCACAGATACGCAGTATTTT. Protein product: CASSHPAGGISAKSTDTQYF.

The J gene is TRBJ1-2, the V gene TRBV7-9; no reliable D call. Germline CDR1 reads SEHNR; CDR2 reads FQNEAQ (reference sequence). Trimming pared 3 bases from V and 0 bases from J, leaving 11 bases between. CDR3 length equals 15 residues. The CDR3 loop reads CASSFQAGANYGYTF. As DNA, the CDR3 is TGTGCCAGCAGCTTTCAGGCCGGGGCTAACTATGGCTACACCTTC.

The rearrangement joins TRBV10-3 to TRBJ2-7; the match to TRBD2 covers 8 bases. The germline gives CDR1 ENHRY, CDR2 SYGVKD. The trim removed 10 bases at V and 0 bases at J, leaving 5 bases unmatched. The CDR3 contains 13 residues. Here the CDR3 reads CATASGRSYEQYF. The CDR3 region has the DNA TGTGCCACGGCTAGCGGGCGCTCCTACGAGCAGTACTTC.